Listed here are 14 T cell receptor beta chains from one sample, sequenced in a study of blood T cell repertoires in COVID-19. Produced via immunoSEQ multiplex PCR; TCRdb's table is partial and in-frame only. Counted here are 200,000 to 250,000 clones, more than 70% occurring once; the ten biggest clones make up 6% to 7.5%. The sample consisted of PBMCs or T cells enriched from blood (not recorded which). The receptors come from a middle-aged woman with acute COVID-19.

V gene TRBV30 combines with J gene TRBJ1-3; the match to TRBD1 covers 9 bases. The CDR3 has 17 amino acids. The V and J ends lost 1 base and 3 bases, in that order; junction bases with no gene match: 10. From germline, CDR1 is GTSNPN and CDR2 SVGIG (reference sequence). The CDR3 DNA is TGTGCCTGGAGTGCAATCTTAGGACAGGGGAATGGAAACACCATATATTTT. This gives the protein CAWSAILGQGNGNTIYF.

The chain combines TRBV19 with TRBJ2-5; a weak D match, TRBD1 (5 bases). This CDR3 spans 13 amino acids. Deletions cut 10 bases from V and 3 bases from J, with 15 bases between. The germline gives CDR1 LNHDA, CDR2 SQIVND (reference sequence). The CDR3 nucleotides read TGTGCCACCACGAGCAGGGCGAAAGAGACCCAGTACTTC. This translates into CATTSRAKETQYF.

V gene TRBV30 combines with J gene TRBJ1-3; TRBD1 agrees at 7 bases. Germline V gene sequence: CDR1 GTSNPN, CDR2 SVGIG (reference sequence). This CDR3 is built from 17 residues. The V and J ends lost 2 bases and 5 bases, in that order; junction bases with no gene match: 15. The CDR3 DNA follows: TGTGCCTGGAGTCCCCTCGACGGCCAGGGGGGCAGAAACACCATATATTTT. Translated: CAWSPLDGQGGRNTIYF.

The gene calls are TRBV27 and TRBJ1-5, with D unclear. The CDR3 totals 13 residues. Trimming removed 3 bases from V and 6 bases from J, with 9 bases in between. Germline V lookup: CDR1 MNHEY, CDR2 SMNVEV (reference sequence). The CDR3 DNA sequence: TGTGCCAGCAGTTTTGGAGTGACTCAGCCCCAGCATTTT. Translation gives CASSFGVTQPQHF.

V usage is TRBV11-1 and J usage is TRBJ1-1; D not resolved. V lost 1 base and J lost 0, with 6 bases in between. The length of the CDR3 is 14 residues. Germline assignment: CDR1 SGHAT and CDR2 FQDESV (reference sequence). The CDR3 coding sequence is TGTGCCAGCAGCTTAGGTTATATGAACACTGAAGCTTTCTTT. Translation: CASSLGYMNTEAFF.

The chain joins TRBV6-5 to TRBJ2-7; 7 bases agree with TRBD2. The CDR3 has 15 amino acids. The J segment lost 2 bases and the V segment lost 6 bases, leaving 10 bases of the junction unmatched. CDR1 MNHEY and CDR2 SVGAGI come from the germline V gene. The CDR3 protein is CASSLRGDFTYEQYF. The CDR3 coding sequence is TGTGCCAGCAGCCTACGGGGGGACTTCACCTACGAGCAGTACTTC.

CDR3 protein: CASMRVGNEQFF. The CDR3 DNA reads TGTGCCAGCATGCGGGTTGGGAATGAGCAGTTCTTC. This sequence joins TRBV7-9 and TRBJ2-1; TRBD2 might be the D (5 bases). Germline CDR1 reads SEHNR; CDR2 reads FQNEAQ (reference sequence). Deletions cut 7 bases from V and 7 bases from J, with 11 bases between. The CDR3 extends over 12 amino acids.

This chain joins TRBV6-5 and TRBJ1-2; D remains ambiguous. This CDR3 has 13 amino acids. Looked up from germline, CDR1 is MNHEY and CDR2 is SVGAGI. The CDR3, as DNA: TGTGCAGCAAACCACCGGGGTGACTATGGCTACACCTTC. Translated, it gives CAANHRGDYGYTF.

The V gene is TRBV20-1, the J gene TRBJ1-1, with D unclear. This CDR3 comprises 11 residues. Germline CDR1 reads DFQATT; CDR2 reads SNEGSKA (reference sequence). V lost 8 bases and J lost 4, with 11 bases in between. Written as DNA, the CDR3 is TGCAGTTCTGAGGAGTTCACTGAAGCTTTCTTT. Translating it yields CSSEEFTEAFF.

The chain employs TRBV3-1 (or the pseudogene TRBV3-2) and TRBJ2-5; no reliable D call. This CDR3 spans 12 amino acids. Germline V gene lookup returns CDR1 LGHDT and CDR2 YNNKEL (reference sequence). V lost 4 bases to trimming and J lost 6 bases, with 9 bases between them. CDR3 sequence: CASSLAGQTQYF. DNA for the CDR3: TGTGCCAGCAGCCTGGCTGGGCAGACCCAGTACTTC.

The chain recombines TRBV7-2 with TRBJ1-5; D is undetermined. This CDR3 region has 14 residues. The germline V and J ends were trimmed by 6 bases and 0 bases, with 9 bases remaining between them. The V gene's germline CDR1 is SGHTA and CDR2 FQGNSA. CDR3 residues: CASSQDISNQPQHF. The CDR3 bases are TGTGCCAGCAGTCAGGATATTAGCAATCAGCCCCAGCATTTT.

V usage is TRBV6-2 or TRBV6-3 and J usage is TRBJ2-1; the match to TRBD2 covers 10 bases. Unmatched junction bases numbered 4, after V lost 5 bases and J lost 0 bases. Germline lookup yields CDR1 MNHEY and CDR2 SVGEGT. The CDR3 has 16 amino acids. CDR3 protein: CASSGPSGSSYNEQFF. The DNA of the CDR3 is TGTGCCAGCAGTGGGCCTAGCGGGAGCTCCTACAATGAGCAGTTCTTC.

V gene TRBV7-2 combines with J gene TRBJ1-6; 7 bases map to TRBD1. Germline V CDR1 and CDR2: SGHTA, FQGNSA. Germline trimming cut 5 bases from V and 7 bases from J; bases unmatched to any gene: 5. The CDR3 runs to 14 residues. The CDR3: CASSPQGINSPLHF. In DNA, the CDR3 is TGTGCCAGCAGCCCACAGGGGATAAATTCACCCCTCCACTTT.

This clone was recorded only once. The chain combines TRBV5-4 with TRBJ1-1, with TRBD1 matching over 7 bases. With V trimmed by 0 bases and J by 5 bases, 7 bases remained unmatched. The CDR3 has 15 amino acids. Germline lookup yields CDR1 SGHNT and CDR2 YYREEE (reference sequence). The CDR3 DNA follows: TGTGCCAGCAGCTTGGAGGGGGCGAGGGATACTGAAGCTTTCTTT. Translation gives CASSLEGARDTEAFF.